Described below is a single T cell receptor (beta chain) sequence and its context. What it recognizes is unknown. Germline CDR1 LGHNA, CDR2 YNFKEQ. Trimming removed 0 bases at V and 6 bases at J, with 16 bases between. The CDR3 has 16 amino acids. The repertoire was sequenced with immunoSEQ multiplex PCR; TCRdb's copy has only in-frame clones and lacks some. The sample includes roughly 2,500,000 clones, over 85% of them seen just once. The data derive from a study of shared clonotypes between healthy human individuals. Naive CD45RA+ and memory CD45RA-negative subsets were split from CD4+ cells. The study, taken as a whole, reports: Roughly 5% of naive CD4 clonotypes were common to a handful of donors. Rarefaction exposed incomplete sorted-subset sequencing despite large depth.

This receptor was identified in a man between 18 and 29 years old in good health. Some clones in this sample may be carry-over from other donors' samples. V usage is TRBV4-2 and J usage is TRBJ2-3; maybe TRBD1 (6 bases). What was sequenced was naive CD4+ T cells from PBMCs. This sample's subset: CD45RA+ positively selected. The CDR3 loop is CASSQENGRGPDTQYF. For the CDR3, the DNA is TGTGCCAGCAGCCAAGAGAACGGCAGGGGTCCTGATACGCAGTATTTT.